This T cell receptor beta chain is drawn from a study of CD4 and CD8 cells across lung adenocarcinoma regions. Worth noting for this clonotype: A read error may account for a junction end that differs from germline.

This CDR3 is built from 13 residues. CDR1 is LGHDT and CDR2 is YNNKEL in the germline V gene (reference sequence). TCRdb passed the PCR reads through MiXCR, listing each CDR3 protein once. This sample yields about 5,200 distinct CDR3 sequences, of which 50% are seen a single time; 15% to 20% belongs to the top ten. Localized lung adenocarcinoma, a non-small cell lung cancer, affected the donors. The chain uses TRBV3-1 and TRBJ2-3; a weak D match, TRBD2 (5 bases). Sequencing was done on a sample of CD4+ T cells from the margin of a lung tumor. This receptor was taken from a male donor with lung adenocarcinoma. The CD4 and CD8 labels of this study may be unreliable. The CDR3 DNA is TGTGCCAGCCAGGATGGGAGCAGAGATACGCAGTACTTT. It codes for CASQDGSRDTQYF.